A single T cell receptor (beta chain) is shown here with its context. This table comes from immunoSEQ multiplex PCR, and its TCRdb copy is limited to in-frame clones, with some not included. The sample includes tens of thousands of clones, 85% of them seen just once. These data belong to a study of blood T cell repertoires in COVID-19. The CDR3 is made up of 17 amino acids. Trimming cost V 1 base and J 3 bases; bases outside gene matches: 8. Germline CDR1 reads SGHDT; CDR2 reads YYEEEE. Sequencing was performed on peripheral blood. The source is a human donor in a cohort sampled during active COVID-19. The chain is built from TRBV5-6 and TRBJ2-1; 9 bases are shared with TRBD2. The CDR3 DNA reads as TGTGCCAGCAGCTTGAGTGGTCTAGCGGGATTCTACAATGAGCAGTTCTTC. Protein sequence: CASSLSGLAGFYNEQFF.